This T cell receptor beta chain originates from a study of T cells in Graves' hyperthyroidism and ophthalmopathy. Per germline, CDR1 SNHLY and CDR2 FYNNEI. CDR3 size: 13 residues. V gave up 4 bases and J gave up 9 bases, with 13 bases separating them. This clonotype occurred many times. RNA transcripts served as the template for amplifying TCR beta CDR3 regions. The HTBI primer set was used in a first-round RT-PCR of the TCR CDR3. Using its own MiXCR run on the multiplex PCR reads, TCRdb lists one record per CDR3 protein. Here the sample spans some 570,000 distinct CDR3 sequences, approximately 15% being singletons.

The chain combines TRBV2 with TRBJ2-4, with no clear D. Sequencing input: blood. The sequence was obtained from a woman aged 18 to 35 with Graves' ophthalmopathy. CDR3 nucleotides: TGTGCCAGCAGTGGAAGGACGTCCCTCATTCAGTACTTC. Residues: CASSGRTSLIQYF.